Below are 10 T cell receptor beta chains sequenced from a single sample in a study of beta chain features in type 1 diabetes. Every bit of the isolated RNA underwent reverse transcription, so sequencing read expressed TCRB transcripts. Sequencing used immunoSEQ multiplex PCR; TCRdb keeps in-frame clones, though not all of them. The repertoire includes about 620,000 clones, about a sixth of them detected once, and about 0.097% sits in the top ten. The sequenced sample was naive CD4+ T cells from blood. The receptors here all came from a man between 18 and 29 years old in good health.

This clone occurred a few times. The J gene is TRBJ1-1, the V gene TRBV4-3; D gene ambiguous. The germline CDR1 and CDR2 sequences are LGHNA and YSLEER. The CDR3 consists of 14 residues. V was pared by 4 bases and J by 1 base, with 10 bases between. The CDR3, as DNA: TGCGCCAGCAGCCTTCGACATAGGAACACTGAAGCTTTCTTT. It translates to CASSLRHRNTEAFF.

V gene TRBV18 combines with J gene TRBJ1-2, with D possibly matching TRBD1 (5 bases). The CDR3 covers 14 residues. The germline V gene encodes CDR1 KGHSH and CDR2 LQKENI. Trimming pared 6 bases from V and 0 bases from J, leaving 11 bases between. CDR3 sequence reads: CASSWTRSNYGYTF. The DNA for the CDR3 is TGTGCCAGCTCTTGGACACGATCTAACTATGGCTACACCTTC.

As DNA, the CDR3 is TGTGCCAGCAGCCCCCGCGGCAGAGGATCACGAACAGATACGCAGTATTTT. Translating gives CASSPRGRGSRTDTQYF. The chain links TRBV11-2 to TRBJ2-3; the D is unclear. CDR3 length: 17 amino acids. Germline CDR1 reads SGHAT; CDR2 reads FQNNGV. Trimming took off 5 bases at V and 3 bases at J, with 21 bases between the two ends.

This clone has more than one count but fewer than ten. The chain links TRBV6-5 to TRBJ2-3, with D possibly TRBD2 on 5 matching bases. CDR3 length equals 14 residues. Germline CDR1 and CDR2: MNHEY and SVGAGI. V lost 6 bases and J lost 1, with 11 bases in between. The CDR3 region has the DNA TGTGCCAGCAGGAGAGATAGCGGCACAGATACGCAGTATTTT. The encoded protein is CASRRDSGTDTQYF.

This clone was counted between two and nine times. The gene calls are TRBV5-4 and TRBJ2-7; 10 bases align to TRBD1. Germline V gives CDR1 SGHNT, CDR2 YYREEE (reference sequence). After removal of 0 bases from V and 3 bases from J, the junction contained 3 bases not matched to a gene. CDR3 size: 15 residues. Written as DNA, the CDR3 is TGTGCCAGCAGCTTGGATTGGACAGGGGGCTACGAGCAGTACTTC. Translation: CASSLDWTGGYEQYF.

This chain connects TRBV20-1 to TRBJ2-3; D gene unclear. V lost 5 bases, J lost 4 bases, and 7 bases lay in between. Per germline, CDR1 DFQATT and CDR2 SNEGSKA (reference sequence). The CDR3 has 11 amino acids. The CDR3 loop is CSAEMSDTQYF. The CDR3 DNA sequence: TGCAGTGCTGAGATGTCAGATACGCAGTATTTT.

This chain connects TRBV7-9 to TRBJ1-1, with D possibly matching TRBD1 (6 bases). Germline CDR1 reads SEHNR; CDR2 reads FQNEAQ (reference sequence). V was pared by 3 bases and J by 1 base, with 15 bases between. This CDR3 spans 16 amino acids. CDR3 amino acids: CASSFATGLGNTEAFF. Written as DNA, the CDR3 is TGTGCCAGCAGCTTCGCGACAGGTCTTGGGAACACTGAAGCTTTCTTT.

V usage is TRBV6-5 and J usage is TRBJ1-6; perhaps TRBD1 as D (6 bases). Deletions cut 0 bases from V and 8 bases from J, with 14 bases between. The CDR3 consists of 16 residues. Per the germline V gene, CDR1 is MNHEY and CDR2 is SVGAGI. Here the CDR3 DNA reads TGTGCCAGCAGTTACTCAACGGGGGCGAAGGATTCACCCCTCCACTTT. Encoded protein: CASSYSTGAKDSPLHF.

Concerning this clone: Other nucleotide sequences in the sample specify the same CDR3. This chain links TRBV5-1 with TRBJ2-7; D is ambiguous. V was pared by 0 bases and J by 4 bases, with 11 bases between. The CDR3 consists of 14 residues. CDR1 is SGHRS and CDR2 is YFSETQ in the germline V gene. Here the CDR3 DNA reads TGCGCCAGCAGCTTGGCCGTTAGCTCTTACGAGCAGTACTTC. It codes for CASSLAVSSYEQYF.

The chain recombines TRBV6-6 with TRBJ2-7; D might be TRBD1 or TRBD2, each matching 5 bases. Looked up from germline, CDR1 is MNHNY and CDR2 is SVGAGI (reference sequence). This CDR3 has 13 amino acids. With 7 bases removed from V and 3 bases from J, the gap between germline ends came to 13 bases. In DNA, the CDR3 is TGTGCCAGCACTTCTGGGGGTGGCTACGAGCAGTACTTC. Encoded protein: CASTSGGGYEQYF.